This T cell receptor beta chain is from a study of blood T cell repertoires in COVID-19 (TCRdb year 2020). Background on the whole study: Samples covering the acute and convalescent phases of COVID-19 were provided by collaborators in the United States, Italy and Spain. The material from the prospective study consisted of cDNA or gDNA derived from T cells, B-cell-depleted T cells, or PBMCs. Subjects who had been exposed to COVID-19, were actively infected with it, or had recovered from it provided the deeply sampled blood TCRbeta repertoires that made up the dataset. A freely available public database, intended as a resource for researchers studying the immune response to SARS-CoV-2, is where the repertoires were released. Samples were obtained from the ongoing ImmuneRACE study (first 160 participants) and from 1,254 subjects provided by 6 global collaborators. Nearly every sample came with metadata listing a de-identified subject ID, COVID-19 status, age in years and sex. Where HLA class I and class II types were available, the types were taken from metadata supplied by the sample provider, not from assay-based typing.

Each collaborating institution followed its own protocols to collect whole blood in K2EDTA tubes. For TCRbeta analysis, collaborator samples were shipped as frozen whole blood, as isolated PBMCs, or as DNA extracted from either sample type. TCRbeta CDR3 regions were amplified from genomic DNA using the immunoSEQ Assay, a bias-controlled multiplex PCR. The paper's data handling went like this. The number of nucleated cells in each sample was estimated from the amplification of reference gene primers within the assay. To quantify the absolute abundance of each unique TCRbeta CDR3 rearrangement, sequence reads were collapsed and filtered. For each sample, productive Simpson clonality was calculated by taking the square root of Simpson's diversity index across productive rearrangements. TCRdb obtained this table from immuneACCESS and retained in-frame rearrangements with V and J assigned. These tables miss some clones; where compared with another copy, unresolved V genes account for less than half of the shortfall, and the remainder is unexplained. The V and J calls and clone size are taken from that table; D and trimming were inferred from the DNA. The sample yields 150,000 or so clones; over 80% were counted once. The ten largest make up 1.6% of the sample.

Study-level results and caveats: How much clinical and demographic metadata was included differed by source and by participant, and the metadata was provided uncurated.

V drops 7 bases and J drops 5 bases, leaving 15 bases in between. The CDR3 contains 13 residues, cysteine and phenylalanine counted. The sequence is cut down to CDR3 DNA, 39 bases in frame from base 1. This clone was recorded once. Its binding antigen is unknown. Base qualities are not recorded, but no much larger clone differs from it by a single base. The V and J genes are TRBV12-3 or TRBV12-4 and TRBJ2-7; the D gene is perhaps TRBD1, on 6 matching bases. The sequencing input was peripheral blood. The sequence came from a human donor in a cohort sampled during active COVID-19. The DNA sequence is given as TGTGCCAGCACCCCGGACAGAATTAACGAGCAGTACTTC. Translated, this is CASTPDRINEQYF.